This T cell receptor (beta chain) was retrieved from a study of cytomegalovirus exposure and HLA in healthy donors. Study details: Unique TCRs numbering around 80 million, obtained from HLA-typed donors, made up an early data release. Notes on the study in general: A few of the chains that were CMV-associated were confirmed in vitro to be specific for CMV antigens. The study put about 180 TCR beta chains on its list as cytomegalovirus-associated.

Primers included in the PCR were 60 Vbeta and 13 Jbeta primers. TCRdb's table, derived via immunoSEQ multiplex PCR, lists solely in-frame clones and lacks some. The sample consists of approximately 120,000 clones, 80% to 90% of them appearing once. About this clone: Its antigen is still unknown.

Germline CDR1 and CDR2: ENHRY and SYGVKD. Trimming cost V 6 bases and J 2 bases; bases outside gene matches: 9. The CDR3 contains 15 residues. Sequencing was carried out using PBMCs. The clonotype comes from a woman in her 30s in good health and CMV-seronegative. This chain connects TRBV10-3 to TRBJ2-5, with 7 nucleotides matching TRBD1. The CDR3 DNA sequence: TGTGCCATCAGGGGGGACAGCGGTAATCAAGAGACCCAGTACTTC. This gives the protein CAIRGDSGNQETQYF.